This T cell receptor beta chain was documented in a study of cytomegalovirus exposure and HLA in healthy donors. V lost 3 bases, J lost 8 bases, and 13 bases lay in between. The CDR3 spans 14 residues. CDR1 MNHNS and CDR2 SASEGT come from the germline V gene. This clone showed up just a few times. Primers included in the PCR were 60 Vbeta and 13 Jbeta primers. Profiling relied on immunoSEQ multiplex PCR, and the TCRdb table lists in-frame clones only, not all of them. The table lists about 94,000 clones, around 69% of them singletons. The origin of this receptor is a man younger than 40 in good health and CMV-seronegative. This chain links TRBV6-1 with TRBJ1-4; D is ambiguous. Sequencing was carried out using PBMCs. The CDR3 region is CASSDPLSGEKLFF. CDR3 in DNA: TGTGCCAGCAGTGACCCCCTTTCCGGGGAAAAACTGTTTTTT.